The 11 T cell receptor beta chains given below trace back to one sample, sequenced in a study of cytotoxic CD8 clonotypes in ibrutinib-treated CLL. Data came from immunoSEQ multiplex PCR; TCRdb stores just in-frame clones and leaves some out. The sample records approximately 200,000 clones, over 60% being singletons. This specimen consisted of PBMCs, obtained after 24 months of ibrutinib treatment. Receptor source: a human donor with chronic lymphocytic leukemia.

J is TRBJ1-4 and V is TRBV6-6; 8 bases align to TRBD1. CDR1 and CDR2 from the germline V gene are MNHNY and SVGAGI (reference sequence). CDR3 length: 16 residues. J gave up 5 bases and V 5 bases, and 10 bases lay outside the gene matches. The CDR3 here is CASSPIRTGYNEKLFF. DNA of the CDR3: TGTGCCAGCAGTCCGATCCGGACAGGGTACAATGAAAAACTGTTTTTT.

In regard to this clone: At one end, the junction sequence differs from germline, possibly due to a read error. V usage is TRBV15 and J usage is TRBJ1-2, with D unclear. Germline CDR1 is LNHNV and CDR2 is YYDKDF (reference sequence). This CDR3 comprises 15 residues. Here the CDR3 reads CATSRAGDTNHGYTF. The CDR3 bases are TGTGCCACCAGCAGAGCCGGTGACACTAACCATGGCTACACCTTC.

The rearrangement uses TRBV30 and TRBJ1-2; 10 bases agree with TRBD1. V shed 1 base, J shed 3 bases, and the junction held 11 bases outside the gene matches. Germline CDR1 GTSNPN, CDR2 SVGIG (reference sequence). This CDR3 is built from 17 residues. This chain's CDR3 is CAWSGGQGTRSYYGYTF. CDR3 coding DNA: TGTGCCTGGAGTGGGGGACAGGGGACAAGGTCGTACTATGGCTACACCTTC.

The chain joins TRBV6-5 to TRBJ1-2, with D possibly being TRBD1 (6 bases). V was cut by 8 bases and J by 3 bases, with 13 bases left in between. In germline, CDR1 is MNHEY, CDR2 SVGAGI. CDR3 length: 13 amino acids. The CDR3 region has the DNA TGTGCCAGCGGCAGGGGATTTGACTATGGCTACACCTTC. It translates to CASGRGFDYGYTF.

The V and J genes are TRBV6-4 and TRBJ2-3, with 8 bases identical to TRBD1. Germline V gene data show CDR1 as MRHNA and CDR2 as SNTAGT. The CDR3 has 15 residues. After removal of 3 bases from V and 4 bases from J, the junction contained 6 bases not matched to a gene. The CDR3 region has the DNA TGTGCCAGCAGTGAGACAGGGGACAGTTCAGATACGCAGTATTTT. Residues: CASSETGDSSDTQYF.

The J gene is TRBJ1-3, the V gene TRBV6-4; D might be TRBD1 (5 bases). CDR1 and CDR2 (germline): MRHNA, SNTAGT. CDR3 length equals 14 residues. V shed 3 bases and J shed 11 bases, with 17 bases lying between them. CDR3 DNA sequence: TGTGCCAGCAGTGAGGGGCCCAGCTCGGCCCCCATATATTTT. This codes for CASSEGPSSAPIYF.

J is TRBJ2-7 and V is TRBV7-9; 9 bases fit TRBD2. After removal of 6 bases from V and 2 bases from J, the junction contained 8 bases not matched to a gene. This CDR3 is built from 15 residues. Germline assignment: CDR1 SEHNR and CDR2 FQNEAQ (reference sequence). The CDR3 DNA reads TGTGCCAGCAGTTCCCCGGGACTAGCCACCTACGAGCAGTACTTC. Its translation: CASSSPGLATYEQYF.

The chain joins TRBV9 to TRBJ2-1; TRBD2 matches at 8 bases. V dropped 5 bases and J dropped 8; count of bases not matched to a gene: 12. The CDR3 extends over 15 amino acids. The germline CDR1 and CDR2 sequences are SGDLS and YYNGEE. DNA of the CDR3: TGTGCCAGCAGTCCTTCGGGAGGGATTGTCGATGAGCAGTTCTTC. This sequence encodes CASSPSGGIVDEQFF. Full variable domain (missing parts from reference TRBV9 and TRBJ2-1): DSGVTQTPKHLITATGQRVTLRCSPRSGDLSVYWYQQSLDQGLQFLIQYYNGEERAKGNILERFSAQQFPDLHSELNLSSLELGDSALYFCASSPSGGIVDEQFFGPGTRLTVL.

V gene TRBV11-3 combines with J gene TRBJ2-7; TRBD1 matches 11 bases. J lost 2 bases, V lost 5 bases, and 2 bases had no gene match. The CDR3 covers 14 residues. CDR1 and CDR2 from the germline V gene are SGHNT and YENEEA. Here the CDR3 DNA reads TGTGCCAGCAGCCCGGGACAGGGGGCCTACGAGCAGTACTTC. Translated: CASSPGQGAYEQYF.

The chain uses TRBV2 and TRBJ2-7, with a weak D call TRBD2 (6 bases). This CDR3 region has 16 residues. V gave up 3 bases and J gave up 1 base, with 16 bases separating them. CDR1 SNHLY and CDR2 FYNNEI come from the germline V gene. CDR3 sequence reads: CASSETGVEGSYEQYF. The CDR3 coding sequence is TGTGCCAGCAGTGAGACGGGGGTGGAGGGATCCTACGAGCAGTACTTC.

The genes are TRBV4-2 and TRBJ1-3, with D possibly being TRBD1 (6 bases). Germline V gives CDR1 LGHNA, CDR2 YNFKEQ. The CDR3 loop spans 14 amino acids. V was trimmed by 6 bases and J by 2 bases, leaving 11 bases between them. CDR3 nucleotides: TGTGCCAGCAGGACGGGGGGGCCTGGAAACACCATATATTTT. Translation: CASRTGGPGNTIYF.